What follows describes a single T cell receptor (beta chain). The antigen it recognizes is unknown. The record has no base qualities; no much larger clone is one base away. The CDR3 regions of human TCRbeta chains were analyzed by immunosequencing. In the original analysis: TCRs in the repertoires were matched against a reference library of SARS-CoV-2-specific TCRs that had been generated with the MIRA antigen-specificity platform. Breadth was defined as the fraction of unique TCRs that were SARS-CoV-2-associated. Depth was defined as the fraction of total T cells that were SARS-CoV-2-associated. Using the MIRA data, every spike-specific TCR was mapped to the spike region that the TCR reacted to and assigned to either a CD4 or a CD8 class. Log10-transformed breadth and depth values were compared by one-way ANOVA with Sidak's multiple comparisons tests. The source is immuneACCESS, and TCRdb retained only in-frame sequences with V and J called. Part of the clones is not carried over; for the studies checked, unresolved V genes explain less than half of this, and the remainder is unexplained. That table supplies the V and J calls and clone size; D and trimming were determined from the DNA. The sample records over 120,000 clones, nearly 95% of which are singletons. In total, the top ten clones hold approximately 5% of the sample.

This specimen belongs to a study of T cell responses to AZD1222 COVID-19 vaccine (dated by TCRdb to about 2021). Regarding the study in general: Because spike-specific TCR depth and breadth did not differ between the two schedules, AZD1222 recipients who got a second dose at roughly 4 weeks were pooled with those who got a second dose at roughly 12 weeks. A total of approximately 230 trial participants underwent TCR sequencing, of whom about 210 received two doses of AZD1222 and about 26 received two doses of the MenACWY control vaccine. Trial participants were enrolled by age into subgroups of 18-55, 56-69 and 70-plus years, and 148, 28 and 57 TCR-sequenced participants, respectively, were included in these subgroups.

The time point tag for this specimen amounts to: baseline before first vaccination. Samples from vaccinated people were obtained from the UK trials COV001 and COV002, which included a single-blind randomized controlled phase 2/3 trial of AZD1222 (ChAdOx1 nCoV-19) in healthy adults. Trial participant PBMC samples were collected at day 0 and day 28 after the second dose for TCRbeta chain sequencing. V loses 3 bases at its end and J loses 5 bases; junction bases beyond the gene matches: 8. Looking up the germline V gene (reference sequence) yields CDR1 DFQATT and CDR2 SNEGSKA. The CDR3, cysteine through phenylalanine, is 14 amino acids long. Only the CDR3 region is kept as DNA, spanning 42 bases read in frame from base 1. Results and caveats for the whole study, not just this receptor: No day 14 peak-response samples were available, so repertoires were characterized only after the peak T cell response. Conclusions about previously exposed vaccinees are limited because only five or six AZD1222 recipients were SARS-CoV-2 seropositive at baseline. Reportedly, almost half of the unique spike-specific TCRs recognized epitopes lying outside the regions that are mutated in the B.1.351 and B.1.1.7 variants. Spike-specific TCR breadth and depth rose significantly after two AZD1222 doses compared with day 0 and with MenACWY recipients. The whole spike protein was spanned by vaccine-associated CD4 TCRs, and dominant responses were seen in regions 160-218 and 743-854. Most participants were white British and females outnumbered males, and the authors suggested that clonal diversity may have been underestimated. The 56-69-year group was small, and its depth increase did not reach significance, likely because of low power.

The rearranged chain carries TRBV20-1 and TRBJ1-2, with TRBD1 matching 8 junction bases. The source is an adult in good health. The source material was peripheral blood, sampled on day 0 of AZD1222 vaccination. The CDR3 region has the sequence CSASVTGGRYGYTF. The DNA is TGCAGTGCTAGTGTAACAGGGGGTCGATATGGCTACACCTTC.